A selection of T cell receptor beta chains follows, all from one sample in a study of blood T cell repertoires in COVID-19. Produced via immunoSEQ multiplex PCR; TCRdb's table is partial and in-frame only. The data hold 85,000 to 100,000 clones, with around 80% observed a single time. Sequencing was performed on peripheral blood. All receptors derive from a man aged 50 to 60 who had recovered from COVID-19. Both conserved end residues are part of each CDR3. Fields, in order: V gene, CDR3 length, J gene, CDR3 protein.

v_call: TRBV5-6; cdr3_length: 14; j_call: TRBJ1-6; cdr3_aa: CASSPGQVESPLHF
v_call: TRBV6-4; cdr3_length: 14; j_call: TRBJ2-1; cdr3_aa: CASSDNGGLREQFF
v_call: TRBV2; cdr3_length: 12; j_call: TRBJ2-7; cdr3_aa: CASRGGSYEQYF
v_call: TRBV4-3; cdr3_length: 16; j_call: TRBJ2-2; cdr3_aa: CASSQGTGVGSGELFF
v_call: TRBV27; cdr3_length: 17; j_call: TRBJ1-1; cdr3_aa: CASSLSGGGFMGTEAFF
v_call: TRBV27; cdr3_length: 16; j_call: TRBJ2-1; cdr3_aa: CASSRVGGRALGEQFF
v_call: TRBV7-6; cdr3_length: 15; j_call: TRBJ2-1; cdr3_aa: CASSFAGGIYNEQFF
v_call: TRBV28; cdr3_length: 23; j_call: TRBJ2-3; cdr3_aa: CASSPNPGQPGLAGGIDTDTQYF
v_call: TRBV27; cdr3_length: 8; j_call: TRBJ1-5; cdr3_aa: CASTLQHF
v_call: TRBV4-2; cdr3_length: 16; j_call: TRBJ2-3; cdr3_aa: CASSQDHRGTTDTQYF
v_call: TRBV5-6; cdr3_length: 14; j_call: TRBJ2-4; cdr3_aa: CASSLGQGVNIQYF
v_call: TRBV9; cdr3_length: 14; j_call: TRBJ1-1; cdr3_aa: CASSPERQNTEAFF
v_call: TRBV19; cdr3_length: 19; j_call: TRBJ2-2; cdr3_aa: CASILSDRGVGRQAGELFF
v_call: TRBV18; cdr3_length: 15; j_call: TRBJ2-7; cdr3_aa: CASSPAGGERNEQYF
v_call: TRBV7-2; cdr3_length: 17; j_call: TRBJ2-3; cdr3_aa: CASSLGLAGGVSDTQYF
v_call: TRBV7-2; cdr3_length: 16; j_call: TRBJ2-5; cdr3_aa: CASSQPPGAGRETQYF
v_call: TRBV18; cdr3_length: 19; j_call: TRBJ1-2; cdr3_aa: CASSSTPGTGAPGSYGYTF
v_call: TRBV27; cdr3_length: 16; j_call: TRBJ2-1; cdr3_aa: CASSLSVRLSQNEQFF
v_call: TRBV6-1; cdr3_length: 17; j_call: TRBJ1-3; cdr3_aa: CASRENAQGASGNTIYF
v_call: TRBV7-7; cdr3_length: 13; j_call: TRBJ2-7; cdr3_aa: CASSSDRGGEQYF
v_call: TRBV6-5; cdr3_length: 13; j_call: TRBJ2-5; cdr3_aa: CASGGTSRETQYF
v_call: TRBV15; cdr3_length: 14; j_call: TRBJ2-3; cdr3_aa: CATSPYGVKDTQYF
v_call: TRBV3-1/TRBV3-2; cdr3_length: 16; j_call: TRBJ1-6; cdr3_aa: CASSLGSRSYNSPLHF
v_call: TRBV11-1; cdr3_length: 15; j_call: TRBJ2-3; cdr3_aa: CASSPWGQGGDTQYF
v_call: TRBV5-6; cdr3_length: 16; j_call: TRBJ1-2; cdr3_aa: CASSLLDRGKGNGYTF
v_call: TRBV7-9; cdr3_length: 14; j_call: TRBJ2-5; cdr3_aa: CASSSAGVQETQYF
v_call: TRBV3-1/TRBV3-2; cdr3_length: 17; j_call: TRBJ2-1; cdr3_aa: CASSQDKNWGLYNEQFF
v_call: TRBV19; cdr3_length: 14; j_call: TRBJ2-7; cdr3_aa: CASSIGTQPYEQYF
v_call: TRBV19; cdr3_length: 12; j_call: TRBJ2-5; cdr3_aa: CASSMRGETQYF
v_call: TRBV5-4; cdr3_length: 15; j_call: TRBJ2-1; cdr3_aa: CASSFPGGRESEQFF
v_call: TRBV5-1; cdr3_length: 13; j_call: TRBJ1-1; cdr3_aa: CASAITGNTEAFF
v_call: TRBV5-6; cdr3_length: 15; j_call: TRBJ2-3; cdr3_aa: CASSIGLAATDTQYF
v_call: TRBV5-5; cdr3_length: 15; j_call: TRBJ1-2; cdr3_aa: CASSRTRDSNYGYTF
v_call: TRBV9; cdr3_length: 17; j_call: TRBJ2-3; cdr3_aa: CASSLGLAGRVTDTQYF